The TCR beta chain under discussion was sequenced for a study of Ad26.COV2.S vaccination and SARS-CoV-2 variants. Germline CDR1 is SEHNR and CDR2 is FQNEAQ (reference sequence). V was shortened by 1 base and J by 9 bases, with 16 bases between the two germline ends. This CDR3 spans 14 amino acids. Treatment in this sample: roughly 19 received Ad26.COV2.S at low or high dose, single or two shots; roughly five received placebo; per-sample allocation not given. Sampling was performed 63 days after the first vaccine or placebo injection. The donor's status was that of an adult aged 18-55 years in Boston. Libraries were prepared by immunoSEQ multiplex PCR; TCRdb keeps only in-frame clonotypes and omits some of them. The data show around 350,000 clones, approximately 85% seen once.

The receptor comes from a person aged 18-60 years who received the Ad26.COV2.S COVID-19 vaccine or a placebo. The rearrangement joins TRBV7-9 to TRBJ2-7, with TRBD1 as a possible D gene (6 bases). Sequenced material: peripheral blood, taken in a trial of Ad26.COV2.S vaccine versus placebo. DNA of the CDR3: TGTGCCAGCAGCTTAGTACCGGTAGTAGGGGGGCAGTACTTC. Residues: CASSLVPVVGGQYF.